The clone carrying this T cell receptor (beta chain) was observed a handful of times. Its antigen is as yet unknown. Other DNA sequences in the sample encode the same CDR3. Sequencing used immunoSEQ multiplex PCR; TCRdb keeps in-frame clones, though not all of them. This table has about 1,500,000 clones, roughly 96% appearing once. These data come from a study of shared clonotypes between healthy human individuals. Whole-study findings and limits: Shared clonotypes across all four donors exceeded non-shared ones in generation probability. It was anticipated that sequencing depth would influence how many clonotypes donors shared.

CDR1 and CDR2 (germline): SGHRS, YFSETQ. The CDR3 consists of 12 residues. V dropped 0 bases and J dropped 4 bases, with 3 bases sitting between them. Sequencing was performed on naive CD4+ T cells sorted from blood. Subset indicated: CD45RA+ positively selected. The rearrangement links TRBV5-1 to TRBJ2-3, with unresolved D. The sequence derives from a man aged 30 to 39 in good health. As DNA, the CDR3 is TGCGCCAGCAGCTTGGGGGCAGATACGCAGTATTTT. Translation: CASSLGADTQYF.